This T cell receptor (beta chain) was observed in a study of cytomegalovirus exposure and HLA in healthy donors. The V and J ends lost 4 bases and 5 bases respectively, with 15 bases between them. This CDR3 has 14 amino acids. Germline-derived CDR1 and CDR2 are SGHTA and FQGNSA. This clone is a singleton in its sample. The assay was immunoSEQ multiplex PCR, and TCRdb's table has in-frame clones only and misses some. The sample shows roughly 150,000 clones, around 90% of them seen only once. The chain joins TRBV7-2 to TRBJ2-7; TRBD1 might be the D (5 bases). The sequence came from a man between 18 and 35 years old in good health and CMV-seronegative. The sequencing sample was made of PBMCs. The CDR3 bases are TGTGCCAGCAGCTCGATGACAGTAAAAAACGAGCAGTACTTC. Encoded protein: CASSSMTVKNEQYF.